This TCR beta chain was retrieved from a study of cytomegalovirus exposure and HLA in healthy donors. Findings and limits, study-wide: Rarity characterized most TCR sequences, yet some public TCRs appeared in many donors. Subsequent analysis of the approximately 110 validation repertoires found a tendency for first-cohort TCR clusters to co-occur. Reported results showed that the classifier diagnosed cytomegalovirus status with high specificity and sensitivity. Through in vitro validation, three CMV-associated chains were shown to be specific for CMV antigens.

Profiling relied on immunoSEQ multiplex PCR, and the TCRdb table lists in-frame clones only, not all of them. The top ten hold roughly 5.7% of the sample, which has 150,000 to 200,000 clones, roughly nine tenths seen once. A word on this clone: Its antigen is currently unknown.

CDR1 is LGHNT, CDR2 FRNRAP, per germline. V lost 0 bases, J lost 9 bases, and 9 bases lay in between. The CDR3 length is 13 residues. The source of this sequence is a woman under 40 in good health and CMV-seronegative. The genes are TRBV12-5 and TRBJ2-1, with D possibly called TRBD1 or TRBD2 (5 bases each). Specimen: PBMCs. The CDR3, as DNA: TGTGCTAGTGGTTTGGTAAGGGGAGTTGAGCAGTTCTTC. Translating it yields CASGLVRGVEQFF.